This T cell receptor (beta chain) derives from a study of human T cells and chemical hapten exposure. Study in general: The scalp of each patient received a weekly diphenylcyclopropenone dose for the full roughly 24-week study.

TCRdb processed the RACE reads anew with MiXCR; each CDR3 protein has one entry. In the table there are roughly 380,000 distinct CDR3 sequences, more than 4.5% of which are singletons. The CDR3 loop spans 15 amino acids. Germline-derived CDR1 and CDR2 are ENHRY and SYGVKD. Trimming shortened V by 5 bases and J by 4 bases, and 17 bases separated the two germline ends. This clonotype appeared many times. Time point defined: patch test 1, 2 weeks after DPC sensitization. Treatment given: therapeutic diphenylcyclopropenone sensitization with weekly scalp DPC. This chain uses TRBV10-3 with TRBJ1-1; D possibly corresponds to TRBD1 (6 bases). The TCR originated in a woman aged 50 to 60 with alopecia areata. Some clones in this sample may be carry-over from other donors' samples. The sample in question was whole blood, obtained in connection with sensitization to the hapten diphenylcyclopropenone (DPC). The CDR3: CAISKTGGLGTEAFF. For the CDR3, the DNA is TGTGCCATCAGTAAGACCGGGGGCTTGGGCACTGAAGCTTTCTTT.